The 5 T cell receptor beta chains given below trace back to one sample, sequenced in a study of post-analysis software for immune sequencing data. Broader study findings: Compared with controls, patients had more of roughly five TRBV segments, including TRBV5-6, TRBV5-1 and TRBV20-1.

For these TCRs, the target antigens are not known. Included in the TCR beta cDNA libraries were unique molecular identifiers. TCRdb recomputed calls from the PCR reads with MiXCR, one row per CDR3 protein. The top ten hold 9.5% to 13% of the sample, which has 450,000 or so distinct CDR3 sequences, roughly 46% seen once. The sample taken for sequencing was blood. Source of these receptors: a girl aged 10-17 years with multiple sclerosis.

The V call is TRBV29-1, the J call TRBJ1-2; tentatively, D is TRBD1 (5 bases). The CDR3 runs to 11 residues. The germline gives CDR1 SQVTM, CDR2 ANQGSEA. Between the trimmed V and J ends, which lost 2 bases and 8 bases, there was a span of 9 bases. This CDR3 reads CSVEQGNGYTF. The CDR3 bases are TGCAGCGTTGAACAGGGCAACGGCTACACCTTC.

This clonotype was counted a few times. J is TRBJ2-1 and V is TRBV20-1; TRBD2 agrees at 8 bases. Looked up from germline, CDR1 is DFQATT and CDR2 is SNEGSKA (reference sequence). The junction had 2 bases not matched to a gene; V was cut back by 3 bases and J by 1 base. This CDR3 comprises 14 residues. This chain's CDR3 is CSARSSGSYNEQFF. The CDR3, as DNA: TGCAGTGCTAGGTCTAGCGGGTCCTACAATGAGCAGTTCTTC.

Only a few counts were recorded for this clonotype. V is TRBV28 and J is TRBJ2-7; D is perhaps TRBD1 or TRBD2 (7 bases each). Germline lookup yields CDR1 MDHEN and CDR2 SYDVKM. This CDR3 is 14 amino acids long. The V gene lost 10 bases and the J gene lost 1 base, with 17 bases spanning the gap. The CDR3 loop reads CATRGRERSYEQYF. CDR3 nucleotides: TGTGCCACGAGGGGGCGGGAGAGATCCTACGAGCAGTACTTC.

The chain links TRBV20-1 to TRBJ2-7, with D possibly matching TRBD1 (6 bases). Germline lookup yields CDR1 DFQATT and CDR2 SNEGSKA (reference sequence). Trimming stripped 1 base from V and 2 bases from J, with 18 bases between. The CDR3 spans 16 residues. The CDR3 nucleotides are TGCAGTGCTAGAGGCCCCTACAGGGTAATTCCCTACGAGCAGTACTTC. This encodes CSARGPYRVIPYEQYF.

The gene calls are TRBV29-1 and TRBJ1-1; D is perhaps TRBD1 (5 bases). The CDR3 totals 14 residues. From germline, CDR1 is SQVTM and CDR2 ANQGSEA. Trimming took 0 bases from V and 10 from J, leaving 18 bases between them. CDR3 DNA sequence: TGCAGCGTTGAAGATCGGGGGGGGAGGTGGGCAGCTTTCTTT. Its translation is CSVEDRGGRWAAFF.